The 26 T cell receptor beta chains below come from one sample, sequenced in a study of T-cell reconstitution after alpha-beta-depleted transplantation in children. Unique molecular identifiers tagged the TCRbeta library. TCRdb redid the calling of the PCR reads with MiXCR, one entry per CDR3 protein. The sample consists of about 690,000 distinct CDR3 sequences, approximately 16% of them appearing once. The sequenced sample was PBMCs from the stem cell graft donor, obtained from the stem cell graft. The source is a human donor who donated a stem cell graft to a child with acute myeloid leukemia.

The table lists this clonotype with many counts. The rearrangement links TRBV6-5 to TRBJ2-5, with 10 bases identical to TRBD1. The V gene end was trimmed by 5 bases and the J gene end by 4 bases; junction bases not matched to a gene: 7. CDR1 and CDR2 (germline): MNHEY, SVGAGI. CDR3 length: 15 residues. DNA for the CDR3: TGTGCCAGCAGTCCGGGGACAGGGGTCCGAGAGACCCAGTACTTC. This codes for CASSPGTGVRETQYF.

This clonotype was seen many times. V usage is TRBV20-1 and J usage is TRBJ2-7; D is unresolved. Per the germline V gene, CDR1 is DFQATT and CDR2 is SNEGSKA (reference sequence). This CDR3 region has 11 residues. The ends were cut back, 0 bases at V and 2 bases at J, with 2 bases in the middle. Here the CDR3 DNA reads TGCAGTGCTAGAGAAACCTACGAGCAGTACGTC. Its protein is CSARETYEQYV.

Here the CDR3 reads CASSLRRGRVDTQYF. The CDR3 nucleotides read TGTGCCAGCAGTTTACGCAGGGGGCGGGTAGATACGCAGTATTTT. The rearrangement uses TRBV28 and TRBJ2-3; TRBD1 matches at 8 bases. Germline CDR1 reads MDHEN; CDR2 reads SYDVKM. Trimming removed 2 bases from V and 5 bases from J; junction bases left unmatched: 6. The CDR3 runs 15 residues. The entire variable domain, with the rest obtained from reference TRBV28 and TRBJ2-3, is as follows: DVKVTQSSRYLVKRTGEKVFLECVQDMDHENMFWYRQDPGLGLRLIYFSYDVKMKEKGDIPEGYSVSREKKERFSLILESASTNQTSMYLCASSLRRGRVDTQYFGPGTRLTVL.

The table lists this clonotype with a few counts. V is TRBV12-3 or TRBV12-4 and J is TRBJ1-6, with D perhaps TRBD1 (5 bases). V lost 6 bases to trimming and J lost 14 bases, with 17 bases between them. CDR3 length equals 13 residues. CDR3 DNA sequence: TGTGCCAGCAGCCAGGGTGGTTTAAGCACCCTCCACTTT. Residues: CASSQGGLSTLHF.

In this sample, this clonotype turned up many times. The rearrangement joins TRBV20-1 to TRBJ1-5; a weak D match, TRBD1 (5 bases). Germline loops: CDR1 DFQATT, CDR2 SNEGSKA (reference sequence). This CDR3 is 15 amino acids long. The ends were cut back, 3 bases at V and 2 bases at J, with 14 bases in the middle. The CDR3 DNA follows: TGCAGTGCTAGGCGAGGTGGAGGGGGCAATCAGCCCCAGCATTTT. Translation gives CSARRGGGGNQPQHF.

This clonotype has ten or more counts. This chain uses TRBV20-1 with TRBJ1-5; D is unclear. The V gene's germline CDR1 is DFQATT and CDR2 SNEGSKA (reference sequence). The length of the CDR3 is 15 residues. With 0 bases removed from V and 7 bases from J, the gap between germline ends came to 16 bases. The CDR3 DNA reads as TGCAGTGCTAGAGATGACGGGCCCAGTGGGCAGCCCCAGCATTTT. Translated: CSARDDGPSGQPQHF.

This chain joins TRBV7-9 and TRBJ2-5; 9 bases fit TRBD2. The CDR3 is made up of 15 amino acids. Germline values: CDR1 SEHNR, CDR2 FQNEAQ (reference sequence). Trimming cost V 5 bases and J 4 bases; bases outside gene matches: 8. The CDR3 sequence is CASSLGTSRSETQYF. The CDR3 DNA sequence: TGTGCCAGCAGCCTCGGGACTAGCAGGTCAGAGACCCAGTACTTC.

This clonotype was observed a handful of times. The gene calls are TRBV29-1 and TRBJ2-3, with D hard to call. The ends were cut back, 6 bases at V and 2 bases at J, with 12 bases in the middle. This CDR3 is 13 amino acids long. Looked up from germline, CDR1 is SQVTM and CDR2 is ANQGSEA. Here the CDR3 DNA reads TGCAGCGTGACCGGACGGCTCACAGATACGCAGTATTTT. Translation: CSVTGRLTDTQYF.

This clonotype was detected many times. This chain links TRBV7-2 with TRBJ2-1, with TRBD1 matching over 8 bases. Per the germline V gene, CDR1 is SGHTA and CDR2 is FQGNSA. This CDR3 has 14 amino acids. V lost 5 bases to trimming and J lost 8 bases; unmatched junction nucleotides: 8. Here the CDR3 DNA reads TGTGCCAGCAGCGCCCGGGACAGGCCGTATGAGCAGTTCTTC. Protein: CASSARDRPYEQFF.

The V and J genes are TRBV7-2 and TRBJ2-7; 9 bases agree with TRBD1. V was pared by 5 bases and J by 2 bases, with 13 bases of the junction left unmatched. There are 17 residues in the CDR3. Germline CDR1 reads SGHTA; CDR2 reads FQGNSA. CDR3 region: CASSTRPGQGRPYEQYF. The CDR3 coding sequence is TGTGCCAGCAGCACCCGTCCCGGACAGGGGCGGCCCTACGAGCAGTACTTC.

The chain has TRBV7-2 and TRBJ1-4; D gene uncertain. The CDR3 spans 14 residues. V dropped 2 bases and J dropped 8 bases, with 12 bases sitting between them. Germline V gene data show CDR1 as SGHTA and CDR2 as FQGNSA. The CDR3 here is CASSLSTLGEKLFF. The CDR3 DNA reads TGTGCCAGCAGCTTAAGTACGCTTGGGGAAAAACTGTTTTTT. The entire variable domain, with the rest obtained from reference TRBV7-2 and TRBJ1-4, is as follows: GAGVSQSPSNKVTEKGKDVELRCDPISGHTALYWYRQSLGQGLEFLIYFQGNSAPDKSGLPSDRFSAERTGGSVSTLTIQRTQQEDSAVYLCASSLSTLGEKLFFGSGTQLSVL.

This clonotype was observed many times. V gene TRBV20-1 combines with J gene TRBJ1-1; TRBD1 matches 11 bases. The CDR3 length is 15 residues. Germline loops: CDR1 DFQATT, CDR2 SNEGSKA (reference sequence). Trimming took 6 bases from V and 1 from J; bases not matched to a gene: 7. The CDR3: CSAADRGRGNTEAFF. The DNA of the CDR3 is TGCAGTGCAGCGGACAGGGGGCGTGGGAACACTGAAGCTTTCTTT.

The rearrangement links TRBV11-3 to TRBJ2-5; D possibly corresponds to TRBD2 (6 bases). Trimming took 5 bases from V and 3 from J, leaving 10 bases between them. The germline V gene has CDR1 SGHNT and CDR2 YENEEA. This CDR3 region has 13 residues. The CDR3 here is CASSRRGKETQYF. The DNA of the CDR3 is TGTGCCAGCAGCCGGCGGGGAAAAGAGACCCAGTACTTC.

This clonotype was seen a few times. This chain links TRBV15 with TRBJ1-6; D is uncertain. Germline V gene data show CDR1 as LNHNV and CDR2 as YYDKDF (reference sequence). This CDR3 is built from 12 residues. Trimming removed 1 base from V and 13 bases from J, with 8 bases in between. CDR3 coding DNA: TGTGCCACCAGCAGAGCCCAAGGCCCCCTCCACTTT. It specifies CATSRAQGPLHF.

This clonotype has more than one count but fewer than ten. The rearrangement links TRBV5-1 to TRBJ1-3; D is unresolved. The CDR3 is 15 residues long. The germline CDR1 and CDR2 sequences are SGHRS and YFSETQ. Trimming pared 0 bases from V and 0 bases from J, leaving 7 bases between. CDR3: CASSLEAASGNTIYF. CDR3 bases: TGCGCCAGCAGCTTGGAGGCAGCCTCTGGAAACACCATATATTTT.

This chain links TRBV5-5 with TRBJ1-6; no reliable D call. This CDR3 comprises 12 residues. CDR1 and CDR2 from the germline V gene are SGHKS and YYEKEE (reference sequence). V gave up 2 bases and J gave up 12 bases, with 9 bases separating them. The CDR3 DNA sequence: TGTGCCAGCAGCTTACGGGTTGAACCCCTCCACTTT. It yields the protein CASSLRVEPLHF.

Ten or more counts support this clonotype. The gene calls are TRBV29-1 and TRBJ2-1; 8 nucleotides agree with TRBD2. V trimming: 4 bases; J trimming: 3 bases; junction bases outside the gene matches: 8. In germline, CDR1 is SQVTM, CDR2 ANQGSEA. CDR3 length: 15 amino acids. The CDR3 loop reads CSVGVAGGVYNEQFF. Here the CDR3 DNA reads TGCAGCGTTGGGGTTGCCGGGGGGGTCTACAATGAGCAGTTCTTC.

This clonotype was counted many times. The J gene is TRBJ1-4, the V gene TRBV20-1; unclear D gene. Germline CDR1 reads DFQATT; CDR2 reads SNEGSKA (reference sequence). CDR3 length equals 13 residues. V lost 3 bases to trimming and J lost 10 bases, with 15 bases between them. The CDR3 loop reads CSARGNLERKLFF. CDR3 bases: TGCAGTGCTAGGGGGAACCTAGAAAGAAAACTGTTTTTT.

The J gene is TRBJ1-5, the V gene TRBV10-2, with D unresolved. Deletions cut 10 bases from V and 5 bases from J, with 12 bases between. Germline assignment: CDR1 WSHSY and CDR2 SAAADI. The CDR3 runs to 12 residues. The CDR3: CATKLGDQPQHF. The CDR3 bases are TGCGCCACCAAACTCGGGGATCAGCCCCAGCATTTT.

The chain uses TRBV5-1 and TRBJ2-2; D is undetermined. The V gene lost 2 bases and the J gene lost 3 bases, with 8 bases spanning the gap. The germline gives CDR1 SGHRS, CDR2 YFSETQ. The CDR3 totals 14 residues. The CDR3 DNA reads TGCGCCAGCAGCTTTTTCACGGACACCGGGGAGCTGTTTTTT. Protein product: CASSFFTDTGELFF.

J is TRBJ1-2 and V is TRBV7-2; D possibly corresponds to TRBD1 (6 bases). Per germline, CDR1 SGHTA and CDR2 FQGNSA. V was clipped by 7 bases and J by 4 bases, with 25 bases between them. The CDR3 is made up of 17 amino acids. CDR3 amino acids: CASIRGAGALPRYGYTF. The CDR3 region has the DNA TGTGCCAGCATCCGGGGGGCAGGGGCCCTACCCCGCTATGGCTACACCTTC.

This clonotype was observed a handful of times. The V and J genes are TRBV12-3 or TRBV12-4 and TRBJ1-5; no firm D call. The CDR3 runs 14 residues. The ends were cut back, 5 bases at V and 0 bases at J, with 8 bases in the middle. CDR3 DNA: TGTGCCAGCAGTCCGCAGTATAGCAATCAGCCCCAGCATTTT. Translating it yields CASSPQYSNQPQHF.

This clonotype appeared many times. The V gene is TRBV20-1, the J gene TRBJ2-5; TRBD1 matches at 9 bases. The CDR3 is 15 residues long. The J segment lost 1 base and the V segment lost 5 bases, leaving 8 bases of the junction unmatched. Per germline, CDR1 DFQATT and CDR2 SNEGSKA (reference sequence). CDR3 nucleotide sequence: TGCAGTGCTTCTCCGGGACAGGGCCTCCAAGAGACCCAGTACTTC. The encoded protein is CSASPGQGLQETQYF.

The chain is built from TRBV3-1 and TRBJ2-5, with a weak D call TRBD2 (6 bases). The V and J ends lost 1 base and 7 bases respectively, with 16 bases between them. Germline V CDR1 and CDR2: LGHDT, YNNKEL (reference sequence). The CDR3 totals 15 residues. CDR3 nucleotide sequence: TGTGCCAGCAGCCAAGTCGGTTGGCGGGGCGTGACCCAGTACTTC. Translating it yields CASSQVGWRGVTQYF.

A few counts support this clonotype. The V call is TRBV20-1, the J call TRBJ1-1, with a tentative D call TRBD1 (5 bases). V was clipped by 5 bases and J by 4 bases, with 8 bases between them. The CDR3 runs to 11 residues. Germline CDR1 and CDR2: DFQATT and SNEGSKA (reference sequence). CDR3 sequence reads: CSAYDSTEAFF. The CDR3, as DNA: TGCAGTGCTTACGACAGCACTGAAGCTTTCTTT.

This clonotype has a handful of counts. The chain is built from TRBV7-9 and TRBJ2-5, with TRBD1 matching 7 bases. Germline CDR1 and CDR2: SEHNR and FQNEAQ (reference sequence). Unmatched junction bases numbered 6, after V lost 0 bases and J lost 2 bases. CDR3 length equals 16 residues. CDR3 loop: CASSLAGDSRQETQYF. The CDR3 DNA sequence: TGTGCCAGCAGCTTAGCGGGGGACAGCCGGCAAGAGACCCAGTACTTC.